This T cell receptor beta chain was recovered during a study of blood T cells in healthy people across ages. PCR was performed a second time for about 7 to 12 cycles using a sample-barcoded 5' primer and a J-beta primer mix. Each CDR3 protein is one row after TCRdb ran MiXCR on the 5' RACE reads. The sample includes hundreds of thousands of distinct CDR3 sequences, over 40% of them seen just once. This clonotype was detected a few times. Trimming took 4 bases from V and 9 from J, leaving 14 bases between them. The CDR3 extends over 13 amino acids. CDR1 is SGHDT and CDR2 is YYEEEE in the germline V gene.

The sequenced sample consisted of blood. The TCR sequence derives from a man older than 75 in good health. V usage is TRBV5-6 and J usage is TRBJ2-1; D is possibly TRBD2 (5 bases). The CDR3, as DNA: TGTGCCAGCAGCGCCCAGAGGGTCGCTGAGCAGTTCTTC. Encoded protein: CASSAQRVAEQFF. Full variable domain (missing parts from reference TRBV5-6 and TRBJ2-1): DAGVTQSPTHLIKTRGQQVTLRCSPKSGHDTVSWYQQALGQGPQFIFQYYEEEERQRGNFPDRFSGHQFPNYSSELNVNALLLGDSALYLCASSAQRVAEQFFGPGTRLTVL.